These 6 T cell receptor beta chains came from one sample sequenced in a study of CD8 T cells in ankylosing spondylitis. MiXCR, run by TCRdb on the 5' RACE reads, gives a single entry per CDR3 protein. Here the sample spans some 40,000 distinct CDR3 sequences, approximately 3% being singletons. The sequencing input was blood, either unsorted or a sorted T cell fraction (not recorded which). The receptors derive from a male donor with ankylosing spondylitis or in good health (not recorded which).

By share, this clonotype counts as medium-sized. The chain links TRBV21-1 to TRBJ2-2; TRBD2 is taken as the D call from the table, unchecked against the DNA. TRBV21-1 is termed a pseudogene. The CDR3 runs 16 residues. DNA of the CDR3: TGTGCCAGCAGCAAGTTGTTAGCGGGGGGTACCGGGGAGCTGTTTTTT. It codes for CASSKLLAGGTGELFF.

This clonotype was seen ten or more times. The chain employs TRBV9 and TRBJ2-3; D unresolved. There are 12 residues in the CDR3. Per germline, CDR1 SGDLS and CDR2 YYNGEE. The V end was cut by 3 bases, the J end by 1 base, with 3 bases between. The CDR3 loop is CASSAGTDTQYF. CDR3 nucleotide sequence: TGTGCCAGCAGCGCCGGCACAGATACGCAGTATTTT.

This clonotype was seen at least ten times. The chain joins TRBV9 to TRBJ2-3; D is perhaps TRBD1 or TRBD2 (6 bases each). V was pared by 6 bases and J by 4 bases, with 21 bases between. The germline CDR1 and CDR2 sequences are SGDLS and YYNGEE. The CDR3 sequence is 16 residues long. CDR3 coding DNA: TGTGCCAGCATCGTGAGTAGTATGGGGGGCGCAGATACGCAGTATTTT. It codes for CASIVSSMGGADTQYF. Together with reference TRBV9 and TRBJ2-3, the CDR3 gives the full variable domain: DSGVTQTPKHLITATGQRVTLRCSPRSGDLSVYWYQQSLDQGLQFLIQYYNGEERAKGNILERFSAQQFPDLHSELNLSSLELGDSALYFCASIVSSMGGADTQYFGPGTRLTVL.

This clonotype was recorded at least ten times. The chain uses TRBV9 and TRBJ2-5, with 9 nucleotides matching TRBD2. CDR1 and CDR2 from the germline V gene are SGDLS and YYNGEE. The CDR3 consists of 15 residues. J lost 2 bases, V lost 0 bases, and 2 bases had no gene match. The CDR3 region has the DNA TGTGCCAGCAGCGTAGAACTAGCGGGTCAAGAGACCCAGTACTTC. As protein: CASSVELAGQETQYF.

A few counts support this clonotype. The V gene is TRBV9, the J gene TRBJ2-1, with 12 bases fitting TRBD2. The CDR3 contains 15 residues. Germline V CDR1 and CDR2: SGDLS, YYNGEE. V lost 0 bases and J lost 9; bases outside the gene matches: 4. CDR3 amino acids: CASSVGLAGGLEQFF. The DNA of the CDR3 is TGTGCCAGCAGCGTAGGGCTAGCGGGGGGGCTTGAGCAGTTCTTC.

The V call is TRBV9, the J call TRBJ2-5; D not resolved. This CDR3 comprises 14 residues. Trimming cost V 4 bases and J 4 bases, with 14 bases left between them. Germline-derived CDR1 and CDR2 are SGDLS and YYNGEE. The CDR3 here is CASSPRTIPETQYF. CDR3 nucleotides: TGTGCCAGCAGCCCCCGGACGATCCCAGAGACCCAGTACTTC. The whole variable domain, filled in from reference TRBV9 and TRBJ2-5, reads DSGVTQTPKHLITATGQRVTLRCSPRSGDLSVYWYQQSLDQGLQFLIQYYNGEERAKGNILERFSAQQFPDLHSELNLSSLELGDSALYFCASSPRTIPETQYFGPGTRLLVL.